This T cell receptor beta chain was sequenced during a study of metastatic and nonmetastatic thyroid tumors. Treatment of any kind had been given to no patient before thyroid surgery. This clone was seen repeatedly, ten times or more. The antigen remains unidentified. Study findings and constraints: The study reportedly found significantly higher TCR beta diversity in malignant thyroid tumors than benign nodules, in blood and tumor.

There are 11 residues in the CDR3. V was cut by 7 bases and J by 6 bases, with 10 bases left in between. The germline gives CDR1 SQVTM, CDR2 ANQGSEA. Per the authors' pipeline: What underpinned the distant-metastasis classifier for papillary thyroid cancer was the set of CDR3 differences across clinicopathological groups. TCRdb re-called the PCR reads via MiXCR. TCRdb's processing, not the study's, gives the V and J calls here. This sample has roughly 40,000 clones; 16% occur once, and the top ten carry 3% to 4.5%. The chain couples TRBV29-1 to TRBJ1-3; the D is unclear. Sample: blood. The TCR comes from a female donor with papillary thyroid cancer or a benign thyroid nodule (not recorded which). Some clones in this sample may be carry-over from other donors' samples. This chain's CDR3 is CSAMTLNTIYF. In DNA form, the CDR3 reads TGCAGCGCCATGACCTTAAACACCATATATTTT.